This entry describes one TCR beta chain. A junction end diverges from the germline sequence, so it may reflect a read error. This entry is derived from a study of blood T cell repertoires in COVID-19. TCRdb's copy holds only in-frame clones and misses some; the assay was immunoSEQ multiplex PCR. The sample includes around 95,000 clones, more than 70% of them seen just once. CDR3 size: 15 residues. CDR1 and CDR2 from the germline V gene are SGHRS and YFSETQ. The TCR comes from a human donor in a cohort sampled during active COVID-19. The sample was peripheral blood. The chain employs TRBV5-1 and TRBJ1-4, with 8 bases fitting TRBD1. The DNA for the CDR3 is TGCGCCAGCAGTTTGGTCACAGGGGGAACTGAAAAACTGTTTTTT. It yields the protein CASSLVTGGTEKLFF.